These T cell receptor beta chains were read from a single sample in a study of cytomegalovirus exposure and HLA in healthy donors. Using immunoSEQ multiplex PCR, the repertoire was profiled, and TCRdb retains in-frame clones only, with some absent. This sample carries around 85,000 clones, over 70% of them seen once, and the ten largest clones take about 20%. The sample consisted of PBMCs. The receptor set was obtained from a young man in good health and CMV-seropositive. The CDR3 runs from the conserved cysteine through the conserved F or W. The D gene is left open where the match is weak. Part of the rows lack a size; the others show once, few, many or a class for expanded clones.

clone_size: -; j_call: TRBJ1-2; d_call: TRBD1; v_call: TRBV6-5; cdr3_nt: TGTGCCAGCAGTTACTCGGGACAGGGGGTCTATGGCTACACCTTC; cdr3_aa: CASSYSGQGVYGYTF
clone_size: -; j_call: TRBJ2-2; d_call: -; v_call: TRBV5-4; cdr3_nt: TGTGCCAGCAGCTTGAAGGGGTTCCCCGGGGAGCTGTTTTTT; cdr3_aa: CASSLKGFPGELFF
clone_size: -; j_call: TRBJ2-7; d_call: TRBD2; v_call: TRBV30; cdr3_nt: TGTGCCTGGAGTGTACTGGGGCTAGCGGGAAGGTTTACCTCCTACGAGCAGTACTTC; cdr3_aa: CAWSVLGLAGRFTSYEQYF
clone_size: -; j_call: TRBJ2-2; d_call: -; v_call: TRBV27; cdr3_nt: TGTGCCAGCAGTTTACTCGCGAACACCGGGGAGCTGTTTTTT; cdr3_aa: CASSLLANTGELFF
clone_size: -; j_call: TRBJ2-2; d_call: -; v_call: TRBV19; cdr3_nt: TGTGCCAGTAGTACAAACAGGGTACCCGGGGAGCTGTTTTTT; cdr3_aa: CASSTNRVPGELFF
clone_size: -; j_call: TRBJ1-6; d_call: TRBD1; v_call: TRBV7-8; cdr3_nt: TGTGCCAGCAGCTTAGGGCAGGGGGCATTGTCACCCCTCCACTTT; cdr3_aa: CASSLGQGALSPLHF
clone_size: once; j_call: TRBJ1-2; d_call: TRBD1; v_call: TRBV2; cdr3_nt: TGTGCCAGCAGTGGTTCACTACAGGGGGCAAGTGGCTACACCTTC; cdr3_aa: CASSGSLQGASGYTF
clone_size: -; j_call: TRBJ1-6; d_call: -; v_call: TRBV4-1; cdr3_nt: TGCGCCAGCAGCCAACTCTCGTTGCGAACGTCCTATAATTCACCCCTCCACTTT; cdr3_aa: CASSQLSLRTSYNSPLHF
clone_size: -; j_call: TRBJ2-5; d_call: -; v_call: TRBV7-3; cdr3_nt: TGTGCCAGCAGCCCCCAACACCGAGACAGCCAAGAGACCCAGTACTTC; cdr3_aa: CASSPQHRDSQETQYF
clone_size: -; j_call: TRBJ2-7; d_call: TRBD1; v_call: TRBV28; cdr3_nt: TGTGCCAGCAACCAGGGGGCCAAGGTGCAGTACTTC; cdr3_aa: CASNQGAKVQYF
clone_size: once; j_call: TRBJ2-1; d_call: -; v_call: TRBV2; cdr3_nt: TGTGCCAGCAGTGGGATAGCAAATGAGCAGTTCTTC; cdr3_aa: CASSGIANEQFF
clone_size: -; j_call: TRBJ1-3; d_call: -; v_call: TRBV2; cdr3_nt: TGTGCCAGCAAAAGGGGGGGAACAGAAAACACCATATATTTT; cdr3_aa: CASKRGGTENTIYF
clone_size: -; j_call: TRBJ2-6; d_call: -; v_call: TRBV4-1; cdr3_nt: TGCGCCAGCAGCCCATTTGAGATGTTCGTTGGGGCCAACGTCCTGACTTTC; cdr3_aa: CASSPFEMFVGANVLTF
clone_size: -; j_call: TRBJ2-3; d_call: -; v_call: TRBV5-1; cdr3_nt: TGCGCCAGCAGCAGTAGAACAGGGATTGGGGGCACAGATACGCAGTATTTT; cdr3_aa: CASSSRTGIGGTDTQYF
clone_size: -; j_call: TRBJ1-1; d_call: -; v_call: TRBV19; cdr3_nt: TGTGCCAGTAAGCGGACCGCGAACACTGAAGCTTTCTTT; cdr3_aa: CASKRTANTEAFF
clone_size: -; j_call: TRBJ2-2; d_call: -; v_call: TRBV9; cdr3_nt: TGTGCCAGCAGCGAGAGGACAGAAAATACCGGGGAGCTGTTTTTT; cdr3_aa: CASSERTENTGELFF
clone_size: -; j_call: TRBJ2-2; d_call: -; v_call: TRBV28; cdr3_nt: TGTGCCAGCAGTGAAGGGGGTATGGGCTCCGGGGAGCTGTTTTTT; cdr3_aa: CASSEGGMGSGELFF
clone_size: -; j_call: TRBJ2-7; d_call: TRBD2; v_call: TRBV7-8; cdr3_nt: TGTGCCAGCAGCTTGACTAGCGGGAGTGTAAGAAAGGTCCACGAGCAGTACTTC; cdr3_aa: CASSLTSGSVRKVHEQYF
clone_size: -; j_call: TRBJ2-3; d_call: -; v_call: TRBV7-2; cdr3_nt: TGTGCCAGCAGCTTCGACAGGGACTTCGATACGCAGTATTTT; cdr3_aa: CASSFDRDFDTQYF
clone_size: few; j_call: TRBJ2-5; d_call: -; v_call: TRBV10-3; cdr3_nt: TGTGCCATCAGTGAGTCGGGGGCAGAGACCCAGTACTTC; cdr3_aa: CAISESGAETQYF
clone_size: few; j_call: TRBJ2-2; d_call: TRBD2; v_call: TRBV11-2; cdr3_nt: TGTGCCAGCACGCCCTCGACTAGCGCCGGGGGCGGGGAGCTGTTTTTT; cdr3_aa: CASTPSTSAGGGELFF
clone_size: -; j_call: TRBJ2-7; d_call: -; v_call: TRBV25-1; cdr3_nt: TGTGCCAGCAGTGAATTATCGTCCCCAGATTACTCCTACGAGCAGTACTTC; cdr3_aa: CASSELSSPDYSYEQYF
clone_size: -; j_call: TRBJ1-1; d_call: -; v_call: TRBV27; cdr3_nt: TGTGCCAGCAGTTTAGCGAGGGCAAACACTGAAGCTTTCTTT; cdr3_aa: CASSLARANTEAFF
clone_size: medium-sized; j_call: TRBJ2-2; d_call: TRBD1; v_call: TRBV6-4; cdr3_nt: TGTGCCAGCAGTGACTCGCGTGGGACAGGGGAGGCCGGGGAGCTGTTTTTT; cdr3_aa: CASSDSRGTGEAGELFF
clone_size: -; j_call: TRBJ2-7; d_call: TRBD2; v_call: TRBV5-6; cdr3_nt: TGTGCCAGCAGCTTCCTGGAAGGGACTAACTATCGGTACTTC; cdr3_aa: CASSFLEGTNYRYF
clone_size: -; j_call: TRBJ1-1; d_call: -; v_call: TRBV7-3; cdr3_nt: TGTGCCAGCAGCCCCACAAGGAACACTGAAGCTTTCTTT; cdr3_aa: CASSPTRNTEAFF
clone_size: once; j_call: TRBJ1-5; d_call: -; v_call: TRBV9; cdr3_nt: TGTGCCAGCAGCGCGGACAGTGGGGATCAGCCCCAGCATTTT; cdr3_aa: CASSADSGDQPQHF
clone_size: -; j_call: TRBJ2-5; d_call: TRBD2; v_call: TRBV5-1; cdr3_nt: TGCGCCAGCAGCTTTCGGACTAGCGGTCAAGAGACCCAGTACTTC; cdr3_aa: CASSFRTSGQETQYF
clone_size: -; j_call: TRBJ2-1; d_call: -; v_call: TRBV9; cdr3_nt: TGTGCCAGCAGCCCCCGGCAGGCCCCCTCCTACAATGAGCAGTTCTTC; cdr3_aa: CASSPRQAPSYNEQFF
clone_size: -; j_call: TRBJ2-5; d_call: TRBD2; v_call: TRBV28; cdr3_nt: TGTGCCAGCAGAACGGGCGGGAGCCAGGAGACCCAGTACTTC; cdr3_aa: CASRTGGSQETQYF
clone_size: -; j_call: TRBJ2-7; d_call: -; v_call: TRBV6-1; cdr3_nt: TGTGCCAGCAGTGAAGCTGGGGAGTGCTCCTACGAGCAGTACTTC; cdr3_aa: CASSEAGECSYEQYF
clone_size: -; j_call: TRBJ1-5; d_call: -; v_call: TRBV30; cdr3_nt: TGTGCCTGGAGGCTCAAGGGGGATCAGCCCCAGCATTTT; cdr3_aa: CAWRLKGDQPQHF
clone_size: -; j_call: TRBJ2-7; d_call: TRBD1; v_call: TRBV4-3; cdr3_nt: TGCGCCAGCAGCCAGACACAGGGGTGGACCTACGAGCAGTACTTC; cdr3_aa: CASSQTQGWTYEQYF
clone_size: few; j_call: TRBJ1-6; d_call: TRBD1; v_call: TRBV4-2; cdr3_nt: TGTGCCAGCAGCCAAGACCCCGGGACAGGGTATTCACCCCTCCACTTT; cdr3_aa: CASSQDPGTGYSPLHF
clone_size: -; j_call: TRBJ1-2; d_call: TRBD1; v_call: TRBV7-7; cdr3_nt: TGTGCCAGCAGCCAACAGGGGGGGAAAGGCTACACCTTC; cdr3_aa: CASSQQGGKGYTF
clone_size: -; j_call: TRBJ2-1; d_call: TRBD2; v_call: TRBV6-1; cdr3_nt: TGTGCCAGCAGTGCCAGCGGGGGCCGGGGAGAGCAGTTCTTC; cdr3_aa: CASSASGGRGEQFF
clone_size: -; j_call: TRBJ1-1; d_call: -; v_call: TRBV28; cdr3_nt: TGTGCCAGCAGCTCGGCCGGACAGTCGAACACTGAAGCTTTCTTT; cdr3_aa: CASSSAGQSNTEAFF